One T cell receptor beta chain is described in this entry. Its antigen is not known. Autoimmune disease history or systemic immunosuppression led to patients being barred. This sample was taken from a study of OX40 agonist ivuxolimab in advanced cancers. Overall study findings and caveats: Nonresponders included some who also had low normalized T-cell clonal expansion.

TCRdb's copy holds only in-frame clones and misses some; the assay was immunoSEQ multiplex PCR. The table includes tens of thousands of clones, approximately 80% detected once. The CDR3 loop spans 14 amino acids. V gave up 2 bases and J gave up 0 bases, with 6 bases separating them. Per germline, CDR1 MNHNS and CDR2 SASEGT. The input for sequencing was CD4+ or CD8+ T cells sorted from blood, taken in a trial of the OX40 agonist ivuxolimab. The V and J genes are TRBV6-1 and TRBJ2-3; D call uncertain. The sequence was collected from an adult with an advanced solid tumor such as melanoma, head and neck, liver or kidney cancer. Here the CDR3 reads CASSEFTSTDTQYF. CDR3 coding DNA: TGTGCCAGCAGTGAATTTACAAGCACAGATACGCAGTATTTT.